The 28 T cell receptor beta chains in this list originate from one sample, sequenced in a study of cytomegalovirus exposure and HLA in healthy donors. The primer mix had 60 Vbeta and 13 Jbeta primers. Produced via immunoSEQ multiplex PCR; TCRdb's table is partial and in-frame only. The sample lists about 120,000 clones; around 79% were seen once. The sample consisted of PBMCs. Receptors originate from a woman between 35 and 50 years old in good health and CMV-seronegative.

The V call is TRBV27, the J call TRBJ2-1, with a tentative D call TRBD1 (6 bases). This CDR3 comprises 15 residues. Germline CDR1 is MNHEY and CDR2 is SMNVEV (reference sequence). Trimming took 2 bases from V and 4 from J, leaving 12 bases between them. CDR3 nucleotide sequence: TGTGCCAGCAGTTTAGGGACACCGGCGTACAATGAGCAGTTCTTC. Encoded protein: CASSLGTPAYNEQFF.

This rearrangement joins TRBV11-1 to TRBJ2-6; the D is unclear. Trimming cost V 1 base and J 4 bases, with 11 bases left between them. CDR3 size: 16 residues. CDR1 SGHAT and CDR2 FQDESV come from the germline V gene (reference sequence). The CDR3 nucleotides read TGTGCCAGCAGCTTAGTTGGTGCCCGGGGGGCCAACGTCCTGACTTTC. Its protein product is CASSLVGARGANVLTF.

V and J are TRBV10-3 and TRBJ1-4; the D is unclear. Germline V lookup: CDR1 ENHRY, CDR2 SYGVKD. V was cut by 5 bases and J by 7 bases, with 11 bases left in between. CDR3 length: 13 residues. CDR3 nucleotides: TGTGCCATCAGTATGGAGGGCGGTGAAAAACTGTTTTTT. It yields the protein CAISMEGGEKLFF.

The chain combines TRBV30 with TRBJ2-3; TRBD2 is a possible D gene (6 bases). Germline V gives CDR1 GTSNPN, CDR2 SVGIG (reference sequence). The CDR3 length is 11 residues. Trimming removed 3 bases at V and 9 bases at J, with 10 bases between. Here the CDR3 reads CAWSRGRTQYF. Here the CDR3 DNA reads TGTGCCTGGAGCAGAGGGAGGACGCAGTATTTT.

The rearrangement joins TRBV19 to TRBJ1-1; D remains ambiguous. In germline, CDR1 is LNHDA, CDR2 SQIVND (reference sequence). CDR3 length: 14 residues. V gave up 4 bases and J gave up 0 bases, with 9 bases separating them. CDR3 loop: CASSTQLMNTEAFF. The CDR3 bases are TGTGCCAGTAGTACACAGCTCATGAACACTGAAGCTTTCTTT.

Details on this clone: Relative to the germline gene, one junction end is altered; a read error may explain this. This rearrangement joins TRBV28 to TRBJ1-5; 9 positions agree with TRBD1. This CDR3 is 12 amino acids long. Germline CDR1 reads MDHEN; CDR2 reads SYDVKM. In DNA, the CDR3 is TGTGCCAGCACCACAACGGACAGGGGATTGAGCTTT. This translates into CASTTTDRGLSF.

This chain links TRBV5-4 with TRBJ2-5; 7 bases align to TRBD1. Germline V lookup: CDR1 SGHNT, CDR2 YYREEE (reference sequence). This CDR3 region has 15 residues. Losses at the gene ends were 4 bases for V and 1 base for J; bases not matched to a gene: 7. The chain's CDR3 is CASSHLGQVQETQYF. The CDR3 bases are TGTGCCAGCAGCCACCTCGGACAGGTCCAAGAGACCCAGTACTTC.

CDR3 loop: CASSASGTVIKPQHF. In DNA form, the CDR3 reads TGTGCCAGCAGTGCATCCGGGACAGTAATCAAGCCCCAGCATTTT. The chain carries TRBV27 and TRBJ1-5; 7 nucleotides line up with TRBD1. This CDR3 is built from 15 residues. V lost 5 bases, J lost 8 bases, and 12 bases stayed unmatched. Per the germline V gene, CDR1 is MNHEY and CDR2 is SMNVEV (reference sequence).

J is TRBJ2-7 and V is TRBV5-1; 12 bases line up with TRBD2. Germline V CDR1 and CDR2: SGHRS, YFSETQ. The V segment lost 5 bases and the J segment 5 bases; nucleotides outside the gene matches: 8. The CDR3 extends over 15 amino acids. CDR3 DNA: TGCGCCAGCAGTTTGCCTAGCGGGGGGGCAGACGAGCAGTACTTC. It is translated as CASSLPSGGADEQYF.

Here the CDR3 reads CASSLALGPAGAQYF. For the CDR3, the DNA is TGTGCCAGCAGCTTAGCTTTAGGACCGGCAGGGGCCCAGTACTTC. The chain employs TRBV11-2 and TRBJ2-5; D may be TRBD1 (6 bases). Germline V gene sequence: CDR1 SGHAT, CDR2 FQNNGV. The CDR3 covers 15 residues. Deletions cut 1 base from V and 9 bases from J, with 18 bases between.

In its sample, this clone was seen a few times. The chain uses TRBV4-1 and TRBJ2-7; D ambiguous. CDR1 is MGHRA and CDR2 is YSYEKL in the germline V gene. V was pared by 3 bases and J by 2 bases, with 14 bases between. The CDR3 loop spans 15 amino acids. The CDR3 nucleotides are TGCGCCAGCAGCCAGGCCGGCGGAGTGCCCTACGAGCAGTACTTC. Translated: CASSQAGGVPYEQYF.

This clone came up a few times. The chain links TRBV5-1 to TRBJ2-3; weak D call: TRBD2 (7 bases). CDR1 SGHRS and CDR2 YFSETQ come from the germline V gene. This CDR3 contains 15 residues. Trimming cost V 4 bases and J 0 bases, with 12 bases left between them. CDR3 protein: CASSPTGGSTDTQYF. CDR3 DNA: TGCGCCAGCAGCCCCACGGGGGGCAGCACAGATACGCAGTATTTT.

J is TRBJ2-1 and V is TRBV5-1; D may be TRBD2 (6 bases). Germline V gene lookup returns CDR1 SGHRS and CDR2 YFSETQ. This CDR3 contains 16 residues. V was pared by 1 base and J by 4 bases, with 15 bases between. The CDR3 loop reads CASSLYTGGEYNEQFF. The CDR3 DNA sequence: TGCGCCAGCAGCTTGTACACTGGCGGGGAATACAATGAGCAGTTCTTC.

The gene calls are TRBV21-1 and TRBJ2-5; the listed D gene, TRBD1, was not tested against the DNA. TRBV21-1 represents a pseudogene. There are 18 residues in the CDR3. CDR3 nucleotides: TGTGCCAGCAGCAAACGGGGGGACAGGGGCAGGTACCAAGAGACCCAGTACTTC. Amino acids: CASSKRGDRGRYQETQYF.

The chain joins TRBV12-5 to TRBJ1-5, with D possibly matching TRBD1 (5 bases). Germline lookup yields CDR1 LGHNT and CDR2 FRNRAP. V lost 3 bases to trimming and J lost 1 base, with 13 bases between them. The CDR3 loop spans 16 amino acids. The CDR3 reads CASGLGRGESNQPQHF. DNA of the CDR3: TGTGCTAGTGGTTTAGGGAGGGGTGAAAGCAATCAGCCCCAGCATTTT. The complete variable domain, with remaining parts taken from reference TRBV12-5 and TRBJ1-5, reads DARVTQTPRHKVTEMGQEVTMRCQPILGHNTVFWYRQTMMQGLELLAYFRNRAPLDDSGMPKDRFSAEMPDATLATLKIQPSEPRDSAVYFCASGLGRGESNQPQHFGDGTRLSIL.

The CDR3 DNA sequence: TGCAGCGTTGAAGGCGGGTCGGAGGGTTACGAGCAGTACTTC. Translation: CSVEGGSEGYEQYF. V is TRBV29-1 and J is TRBJ2-7; D is perhaps TRBD2 (6 bases). The CDR3 consists of 14 residues. Germline-derived CDR1 and CDR2 are SQVTM and ANQGSEA. V lost 1 base, J lost 4 bases, and 14 bases lay in between.

The chain carries TRBV19 and TRBJ2-3, with 9 bases lining up with TRBD2. After removal of 3 bases from V and 2 bases from J, the junction contained 3 bases not matched to a gene. Germline V gene lookup returns CDR1 LNHDA and CDR2 SQIVND (reference sequence). This CDR3 is 15 amino acids long. The CDR3 nucleotides are TGTGCCAGTAGTATTGGGACTAGCACCACAGATACGCAGTATTTT. It translates to CASSIGTSTTDTQYF.

The chain joins TRBV19 to TRBJ2-7, with D maybe TRBD1 (5 bases). V was pared by 4 bases and J by 1 base, with 8 bases between. Germline-derived CDR1 and CDR2 are LNHDA and SQIVND (reference sequence). The CDR3 loop spans 13 amino acids. CDR3 bases: TGTGCCAGTAGTAGCAGGGAATCCTACGAGCAGTACTTC. It yields the protein CASSSRESYEQYF.

This clone was picked up a small number of times. The V and J genes are TRBV4-1 and TRBJ1-2; 8 nucleotides line up with TRBD1. Losses at the gene ends were 0 bases for V and 4 bases for J; bases not matched to a gene: 4. Germline values: CDR1 MGHRA, CDR2 YSYEKL. The CDR3 has 15 residues. CDR3 region: CASSQDTGGGYGYTF. The CDR3 DNA sequence: TGCGCCAGCAGCCAAGATACAGGGGGAGGCTATGGCTACACCTTC.

The CDR3 reads CASSLAAAASSYEQYF. Here the CDR3 DNA reads TGTGCCAGCAGCTTAGCGGCAGCGGCGAGCTCCTACGAGCAGTACTTC. The chain carries TRBV11-2 and TRBJ2-7; D is perhaps TRBD2 (5 bases). V shed 1 base and J shed 0 bases, with 13 bases lying between them. The CDR3 is 16 residues long. Germline CDR1 reads SGHAT; CDR2 reads FQNNGV.

The CDR3 region has the DNA TGTGCCAGCAGCCCCCGGACAGGGGGCTCTCAAGAGACCCAGTACTTC. Amino acid sequence: CASSPRTGGSQETQYF. The genes are TRBV7-3 and TRBJ2-5; 11 bases fit TRBD1. J gave up 2 bases and V 5 bases, and 7 bases lay outside the gene matches. The length of the CDR3 is 16 residues. CDR1 is SGHTA and CDR2 is FQGTGA in the germline V gene.

The chain recombines TRBV5-1 with TRBJ1-6; TRBD1 aligns across 7 bases. With 0 bases clipped from V and 10 bases from J, the junction kept 7 bases outside the gene matches. The CDR3 loop spans 15 amino acids. Looked up from germline, CDR1 is SGHRS and CDR2 is YFSETQ. The CDR3 DNA is TGCGCCAGCAGCTTGGGACAGGGCCGGCACTCACCCCTCCACTTT. Its protein is CASSLGQGRHSPLHF.

This clone was recorded a few times. The rearrangement uses TRBV7-2 and TRBJ2-4, with a possible D match to TRBD2 (6 bases). The CDR3 loop spans 13 amino acids. V gave up 7 bases and J gave up 10 bases, with 17 bases separating them. CDR1 SGHTA and CDR2 FQGNSA come from the germline V gene. Here the CDR3 reads CASTPGPGGIQYF. Written as DNA, the CDR3 is TGTGCCAGCACCCCAGGACCTGGGGGGATTCAGTACTTC.

The chain has TRBV4-3 and TRBJ1-4; TRBD1 aligns across 9 bases. V lost 1 base and J lost 7; bases outside the gene matches: 4. From germline, CDR1 is LGHNA and CDR2 YSLEER. There are 15 residues in the CDR3. Here the CDR3 reads CASSQADRGSEKLFF. The CDR3 DNA reads as TGCGCCAGCAGCCAAGCGGACAGGGGTAGTGAAAAACTGTTTTTT.

The chain joins TRBV19 to TRBJ1-5; no clear D gene. Looked up from germline, CDR1 is LNHDA and CDR2 is SQIVND (reference sequence). The CDR3 length is 13 residues. The V end was cut by 2 bases, the J end by 4 bases, with 6 bases between. The CDR3 protein is CASSIIYNQPQHF. For the CDR3, the DNA is TGTGCCAGTAGTATAATATATAATCAGCCCCAGCATTTT.

As regards this clone: Mismatch with germline at one junction end may stem from a read error. The genes are TRBV28 and TRBJ2-7, with D tentatively TRBD1 (6 bases). This CDR3 comprises 11 residues. CDR1 and CDR2 from the germline V gene are MDHEN and SYDVKM. The chain's CDR3 is CASSARDMPQF. The CDR3 region has the DNA TGTGCCAGCAGTGCTCGGGACATGCCTCAATTC.

The chain carries TRBV9 and TRBJ2-3; 9 bases are a match to TRBD1. Germline V lookup: CDR1 SGDLS, CDR2 YYNGEE. The CDR3 extends over 16 amino acids. Trimming removed 5 bases from V and 3 bases from J; junction bases left unmatched: 10. CDR3 region: CASSKVTGGFTDTQYF. The CDR3 DNA reads as TGTGCCAGCAGTAAGGTAACAGGGGGCTTTACAGATACGCAGTATTTT.

The chain couples TRBV6-6 to TRBJ1-5; 9 bases map to TRBD1. In germline, CDR1 is MNHNY, CDR2 SVGAGI (reference sequence). The CDR3 totals 14 residues. The V gene end was trimmed by 7 bases and the J gene end by 2 bases; junction bases not matched to a gene: 3. This CDR3 reads CASTWDRGNQPQHF. The CDR3 nucleotides read TGTGCCAGCACCTGGGACAGGGGCAATCAGCCCCAGCATTTT.